The present TCR beta chain was sequenced within a study of CD8+ T cells in alopecia areata. As for the study in general: Patients in the treated group were given tofacitinib by mouth, 5 to 10 mg twice a day. Tofacitinib was given for 6 to 18 months, then stopped for 6 months. Regarding the study as a whole: Scalp samples also contribute reads from the resident alphabeta T cells found in normal skin.

In alopecia areata patients, both lesional scalp punch biopsies and peripheral blood were collected. About this clone itself: What it binds is unknown.

Reverse transcription of extracted RNA yielded cDNA, which provided the sequencing template. Profiled with immunoSEQ multiplex PCR; TCRdb holds only in-frame clones, not every one. The sample has around 140,000 clones; around 60% are singletons. The CDR3 has 13 residues. With 3 bases clipped from V and 8 bases from J, the junction kept 1 base outside the gene matches. Germline CDR1 is MGHDK and CDR2 is SYGVNS. This TCR came from a human donor with alopecia areata. The V call is TRBV25-1, the J call TRBJ2-3; TRBD2 matches at 11 bases. The specimen comprised CD4+ T cells sorted from blood, sampled at week 0. The CDR3 protein is CASSEGLAATQYF. In DNA, the CDR3 is TGTGCCAGCAGTGAGGGACTAGCGGCTACGCAGTATTTT.